Following are 18 T cell receptor beta chains from one sample sequenced in a study of blood T cells in healthy people across ages. PCR was performed a second time for about 6 to 12 cycles using a sample-barcoded 5' primer and a J-beta primer mix. TCRdb re-called the 5' RACE reads through MiXCR, storing one row per CDR3 protein. Here the sample spans a few hundred thousand distinct CDR3 sequences, roughly 29% being singletons. The sequenced sample consisted of blood. Source of these receptors: a woman in her 70s in good health.

In this sample, this clonotype turned up a few times. The rearrangement uses TRBV4-2 and TRBJ2-5, with 8 bases identical to TRBD2. Looked up from germline, CDR1 is LGHNA and CDR2 is YNFKEQ. V was pared by 3 bases and J by 3 bases, with 3 bases of the junction left unmatched. The CDR3 loop spans 14 amino acids. The CDR3 nucleotides read TGTGCCAGCAGCCAGGGAGCGGGAGAAGAGACCCAGTACTTC. Translation: CASSQGAGEETQYF.

The rearrangement joins TRBV5-1 to TRBJ2-4, with D tentatively TRBD1 (6 bases). The V and J ends lost 4 bases and 9 bases respectively, with 20 bases between them. Per germline, CDR1 SGHRS and CDR2 YFSETQ. This CDR3 comprises 15 residues. CDR3 coding DNA: TGCGCCAGCAGCGGAATCTCGGGACACCAAAGCATTCAGTACTTC. As protein: CASSGISGHQSIQYF.

The rearrangement links TRBV4-3 to TRBJ2-1; tentative D call: TRBD1 (7 bases). Trimming stripped 1 base from V and 4 bases from J, with 20 bases between. This CDR3 is built from 18 residues. Per the germline V gene, CDR1 is LGHNA and CDR2 is YSLEER. This CDR3 reads CASSQGQGLDLGYNEQFF. CDR3 bases: TGCGCCAGCAGCCAAGGACAGGGACTGGATTTGGGGTACAATGAGCAGTTCTTC.

J is TRBJ2-1 and V is TRBV20-1, with D possibly matching TRBD2 (7 bases). The tail of the sequence fits TRBJ2-5 better, so the J call may be wrong. In germline, CDR1 is DFQATT, CDR2 SNEGSKA (reference sequence). The CDR3 contains 14 residues. The CDR3 protein is CSASGSGDIETQYF. DNA for the CDR3: TGCAGTGCTAGTGGGAGCGGGGACATAGAGACCCAGTACTTC.

This clonotype appeared many times. V usage is TRBV28 and J usage is TRBJ1-2; D not certain. V lost 2 bases, J lost 8 bases, and 12 bases lay in between. CDR3 length: 13 residues. CDR1 is MDHEN, CDR2 SYDVKM, per germline. As DNA, the CDR3 is TGTGCCAGCAGTTTACTTGGCAGGCAGGGCTACACCTTC. Protein: CASSLLGRQGYTF.

This rearrangement joins TRBV7-2 to TRBJ2-3, with 9 bases matching TRBD1. CDR1 and CDR2 (germline): SGHTA, FQGNSA. The CDR3 extends over 15 amino acids. J was trimmed by 1 base and V by 5 bases; bases with no gene match: 4. Here the CDR3 DNA reads TGTGCCAGCAGCCAGGACAGGGGTGGCACAGATACGCAGTATTTT. Translation: CASSQDRGGTDTQYF.

The table lists this clonotype with a few counts. This rearrangement joins TRBV7-6 to TRBJ2-1; no definite D call. Germline V gene sequence: CDR1 SGHVS, CDR2 FNYEAQ. The CDR3 totals 16 residues. V lost 1 base and J 3 bases, leaving 13 bases between the germline ends. CDR3 protein: CASSLGFGGDYNEQFF. For the CDR3, the DNA is TGTGCCAGCAGCTTAGGTTTTGGTGGAGACTACAATGAGCAGTTCTTC. Full variable domain (missing parts from reference TRBV7-6 and TRBJ2-1): GAGVSQSPRYKVTKRGQDVALRCDPISGHVSLYWYRQALGQGPEFLTYFNYEAQQDKSGLPNDRFSAERPEGSISTLTIQRTEQRDSAMYRCASSLGFGGDYNEQFFGPGTRLTVL.

In its sample, this clonotype was seen many times. One end of the junction fails to match germline, which may point to a read error. The V call is TRBV7-9, the J call TRBJ2-5, with 9 bases matching TRBD2. The CDR3 totals 14 residues. CDR1 is SEHNR, CDR2 FQNEAQ, per germline (reference sequence). CDR3 protein: CASSLVSQSGRRNF. The CDR3 coding sequence is TGTGCCAGCAGCTTAGTGTCCCAGAGCGGGAGGAGGAACTTC.

This clonotype has only a few counts. The chain employs TRBV5-1 and TRBJ2-1, with 7 bases fitting TRBD2. Trimming took 4 bases from V and 0 from J; bases not matched to a gene: 4. Germline CDR1 reads SGHRS; CDR2 reads YFSETQ. The CDR3 sequence is 15 residues long. The CDR3 region has the DNA TGCGCCAGCAGCGGGGGGGAGAGCTCCTACAATGAGCAGTTCTTC. This codes for CASSGGESSYNEQFF.

The chain joins TRBV6-2 or TRBV6-3 to TRBJ2-5; 13 bases agree with TRBD2. The J call may be in error: the DNA end matches TRBJ2-7 better. Per germline, CDR1 MNHEY and CDR2 SVGEGT. The CDR3 length is 13 residues. The CDR3: CASRLAGGNEQYF. Here the CDR3 DNA reads TGTGCCAGCAGACTAGCGGGAGGGAACGAGCAGTACTTC.

This clonotype was detected ten times or more. The chain employs TRBV28 and TRBJ2-5; 7 positions agree with TRBD2. The CDR3 length is 14 residues. CDR1 and CDR2 (germline): MDHEN, SYDVKM. Germline trimming cut 8 bases from V and 0 bases from J; bases unmatched to any gene: 6. This chain's CDR3 is CASGGAGYQETQYF. The CDR3 region has the DNA TGTGCCAGCGGGGGAGCGGGGTACCAAGAGACCCAGTACTTC. Variable domain in full (rest from reference TRBV28 and TRBJ2-5): DVKVTQSSRYLVKRTGEKVFLECVQDMDHENMFWYRQDPGLGLRLIYFSYDVKMKEKGDIPEGYSVSREKKERFSLILESASTNQTSMYLCASGGAGYQETQYFGPGTRLLVL.

As for this clonotype: At one end the junction does not follow the germline gene, possibly because of a read error. The chain has TRBV9 and TRBJ1-1, with 7 bases that match TRBD1. There are 14 residues in the CDR3. CDR1 is SGDLS and CDR2 is YYNGEE in the germline V gene. The CDR3 nucleotides are TGTGCCAGCAGCGTTACAGGGGAGAGCACTGAAGCTTCCTTT. Its protein is CASSVTGESTEASF.

This clonotype was recorded at least ten times. CDR3 protein: CASSLHQGDRNEQFF. The CDR3 nucleotides read TGCGCCAGCAGCTTGCACCAAGGGGATAGGAATGAGCAGTTCTTC. V and J are TRBV5-1 and TRBJ2-1; tentatively, D is TRBD1 (5 bases). V shed 1 base and J shed 7 bases, with 15 bases lying between them. Germline loops: CDR1 SGHRS, CDR2 YFSETQ. The CDR3 has 15 amino acids.

This clonotype was seen ten or more times. This sequence joins TRBV16 and TRBJ2-5, with TRBD2 matching 8 bases. This CDR3 contains 13 residues. Germline trimming cut 4 bases from V and 5 bases from J; bases unmatched to any gene: 3. The germline V gene has CDR1 KGHSY and CDR2 FQNENV. The CDR3 nucleotides are TGTGCCAGCAGCCGAGGACTAGCTGAGACCCAGTACTTC. Its translation: CASSRGLAETQYF.

The chain recombines TRBV7-2 with TRBJ2-7; TRBD2 matches at 10 bases. TRBJ2-5 matches the DNA end more closely, so the J call is doubtful. The CDR3 is made up of 17 amino acids. Germline V lookup: CDR1 SGHTA, CDR2 FQGNSA. Here the CDR3 reads CASSQPLAGVSLETQYF. CDR3 nucleotides: TGTGCCAGCAGTCAACCCCTAGCGGGAGTCAGTTTGGAGACCCAGTACTTC.

This clonotype was observed at least ten times. The V gene is TRBV3-1, the J gene TRBJ1-1; D gene unclear. This CDR3 spans 13 amino acids. Deletions cut 0 bases from V and 7 bases from J, with 9 bases between. The germline gives CDR1 LGHDT, CDR2 YNNKEL (reference sequence). The CDR3 protein is CASSQDNRGEAFF. The DNA for the CDR3 is TGTGCCAGCAGCCAAGATAATCGGGGTGAAGCTTTCTTT.

This clonotype was found a few times. The genes are TRBV5-1 and TRBJ1-1; 7 nucleotides align to TRBD1. V was clipped by 4 bases and J by 5 bases; unmatched bases: 17. This CDR3 region has 17 residues. Germline CDR1 reads SGHRS; CDR2 reads YFSETQ. The DNA of the CDR3 is TGCGCCAGCAGCGAGGGGGACAGCCGGCCCAGGAATACTGAAGCTTTCTTT. Its protein product is CASSEGDSRPRNTEAFF.

In its sample, this clonotype was seen many times. The chain uses TRBV28 and TRBJ2-5; D uncertain. This CDR3 comprises 15 residues. Per germline, CDR1 MDHEN and CDR2 SYDVKM. Trimming removed 6 bases at V and 2 bases at J, with 16 bases between. The CDR3 sequence: CASSPRLDLQETQYF. CDR3 DNA sequence: TGTGCCAGCAGCCCGCGGTTGGACCTACAAGAGACCCAGTACTTC.